This T cell receptor (beta chain) was retrieved from a study of OX40 agonist ivuxolimab in advanced cancers. Background on the study: Partial responses were seen in three patients, one with hepatocellular carcinoma and two with cutaneous melanoma.

Clones were sequenced by immunoSEQ multiplex PCR, and TCRdb holds only the in-frame ones, with some missing. The sample lists tens of thousands of clones, about nine tenths occurring once. This CDR3 spans 12 amino acids. The germline V gene encodes CDR1 LNHNV and CDR2 YYDKDF (reference sequence). Trimming pared 1 base from V and 4 bases from J, leaving 2 bases between. This TCR was recovered from an adult with an advanced solid tumor such as melanoma, head and neck, liver or kidney cancer. Sequenced material: CD4+ or CD8+ T cells sorted from blood, taken in a trial of the OX40 agonist ivuxolimab. The chain uses TRBV15 and TRBJ2-1, with D hard to call. The DNA of the CDR3 is TGTGCCACCAGCAGAGGATACAATGAGCAGTTCTTC. It codes for CATSRGYNEQFF.